This TCR beta chain was sequenced in a study of T cell repertoires in cytomegalovirus infection (dated by TCRdb to about 2019). Turning to the overall study: Peptide stimulations targeted recently identified HLA-C-restricted CMV epitopes, whose presentation resists viral immunomodulation, together with well-studied HLA-B-restricted epitopes. Donor HLA type was relevant to the analysis, as public TCR beta signatures indicated carriage of CMV infection together with the matching HLA type.

The treatment or condition label, read with the paper, signifies: in vitro stimulation with specific CMV peptide epitopes to enrich CMV-specific T cells. CDR1 and CDR2 were assigned from the germline V gene as MDHEN and SYDVKM. V sheds 7 bases and J sheds 0 bases, leaving 13 bases between their ends. The CDR3 starts with the cysteine, ends with the phenylalanine, and has 16 residues. CDR3 DNA is the only sequence kept; it has 48 bases, read in frame from the first base. TCRdb lists the instrument as Illumina HiSeq 1500. TCRdb reprocessing: public reads trimmed at Q25 with fastp, clones called with MiXCR, in-frame beta chains kept. Every entry covers one CDR3 protein and lists the most common genes and DNA from its rows. The sample records approximately 280,000 distinct CDR3 sequences, roughly a fifth of which are singletons. The ten largest clones capture roughly a fifth of the sample. Turning to this clonotype: Its cognate antigen has yet to be identified. Per-nucleotide qualities are absent, and no much larger clonotype sits a single base away.

General conclusions and limits of the study: In both this cohort and an independent approximately 370-donor cohort, the cumulative frequency of public TCR beta family members distinguished carriers of CMV infection plus the relevant HLA type. The ex vivo response was dominated by HLA-C-restricted CMV-specific TCR beta clonotypes, which also provided the single most frequent clonotype in two of eight donors.

The sample here was cultured PBMCs, taken from culture after CMV antigen stimulation. The origin of this receptor is a human donor in good health (CMV status not recorded). Some clones in this sample may be carry-over from other donors' samples. The sequence links TRBV28 to TRBJ1-6; the D gene is not confidently resolved. The base sequence is TGTGCCAGCAAAAAAGGAGGGAGCTCCTATAATTCACCCCTCCACTTT. Translated, this gives CASKKGGSSYNSPLHF.